This T cell receptor (beta chain) was recovered during a study of T cell responses to AZD1222 COVID-19 vaccine. Study results and caveats: CD4 TCRs covered the whole spike, strongest at regions 160-218 and 743-854. Only 5 or 6 individuals given AZD1222 were seropositive at baseline. Nearly half of the spike-specific TCRs reportedly recognize variant regions that carry no mutations. Most donors were white British, females outnumbered males, and clonal diversity was possibly underestimated.

Method: immunoSEQ multiplex PCR; TCRdb's copy keeps in-frame clones and lacks some. The table has 120,000 to 150,000 clones, around four fifths seen once. The V gene end was trimmed by 3 bases and the J gene end by 10 bases; junction bases not matched to a gene: 5. The CDR3 spans 14 residues. CDR1 is KGHSH, CDR2 LQKENI, per germline. Comments on this clone: Its antigen is undetermined.

The sample consisted of peripheral blood, taken on day 0 of MenACWY control vaccination. The gene calls are TRBV18 and TRBJ1-6, with 8 bases identical to TRBD1. The receptor was isolated from an adult in good health. The CDR3 region has the DNA TGTGCCAGCTCACCGGACAGGGTTGGCTCACCCCTCCACTTT. Protein: CASSPDRVGSPLHF.